Presented here are 31 T cell receptor beta chains from one specimen sequenced in a study of memory CD4+ T cells and cytomegalovirus serostatus. Profiling relied on immunoSEQ multiplex PCR, and the TCRdb table lists in-frame clones only, not all of them. The data contain under 75,000 clones, about 78% of them singletons. Single viable CD3+CD4+CD8-CD45RO+ cells were sorted as the memory CD4+ T cells. Sequencing input: memory CD4+ T cells from blood. The source of these receptors is an adult in good health and CMV-seronegative. Some clones in this sample may be carry-over from other donors' samples.

This clone was picked up one time. V and J are TRBV27 and TRBJ1-1; TRBD1 matches at 8 bases. CDR1 and CDR2 from the germline V gene are MNHEY and SMNVEV (reference sequence). J lost 6 bases, V lost 3 bases, and 9 bases had no gene match. The CDR3 is 15 amino acids. CDR3 loop: CASSFLQGGSSEAFF. The DNA for the CDR3 is TGTGCCAGCAGTTTCCTACAGGGGGGCTCCTCTGAAGCTTTCTTT.

This chain's CDR3 is CASSLDREETQYF. DNA for the CDR3: TGTGCCAGCAGCTTAGACAGGGAAGAGACCCAGTACTTC. The chain recombines TRBV7-2 with TRBJ2-5, with D maybe TRBD1 (6 bases). Germline CDR1 is SGHTA and CDR2 is FQGNSA. The CDR3 covers 13 residues. The ends were cut back, 1 base at V and 3 bases at J, with 6 bases in the middle. Combining the CDR3 with reference TRBV7-2 and TRBJ2-5 gives the whole variable domain GAGVSQSPSNKVTEKGKDVELRCDPISGHTALYWYRQSLGQGLEFLIYFQGNSAPDKSGLPSDRFSAERTGGSVSTLTIQRTQQEDSAVYLCASSLDREETQYFGPGTRLLVL.

In the case of this clone: At one of its ends the junction is not consistent with the germline gene, which may arise from a read error. This chain joins TRBV30 and TRBJ1-5; D unclear. In germline, CDR1 is GTSNPN, CDR2 SVGIG (reference sequence). CDR3 length: 14 residues. The CDR3 sequence is CAWSDGTSDQPQHF. The CDR3 DNA reads TGTGCCTGGAGTGACGGCACTAGCGATCAGCCCCAGCATTTT.

The chain joins TRBV29-1 to TRBJ1-2; 8 bases line up with TRBD1. This CDR3 has 15 amino acids. Germline V gene data show CDR1 as SQVTM and CDR2 as ANQGSEA. With V trimmed by 4 bases and J by 4 bases, 11 bases remained unmatched. The DNA of the CDR3 is TGCAGCGTTGCACGCTATGGACAGGGATCCTATGGCTACACCTTC. This gives the protein CSVARYGQGSYGYTF.

The V gene is TRBV7-8, the J gene TRBJ2-7; D is perhaps TRBD1 (7 bases). Trimming took off 3 bases at V and 7 bases at J, with 19 bases between the two ends. CDR1 is SGHVS and CDR2 is FQNEAQ in the germline V gene. The CDR3 contains 15 residues. The CDR3 DNA reads as TGTGCCAGCAGCTTGGACAGGAGGGCCCGGGGGGAGCAGTACTTC. Its protein is CASSLDRRARGEQYF.

V gene TRBV10-2 combines with J gene TRBJ2-7; tentatively, D is TRBD1 (5 bases). V was pared by 7 bases and J by 1 base, with 11 bases between. Germline V gene data show CDR1 as WSHSY and CDR2 as SAAADI. The CDR3 is made up of 13 amino acids. CDR3 in amino acids: CASTWTLSYEQYF. For the CDR3, the DNA is TGCGCCAGCACCTGGACACTGTCCTACGAGCAGTACTTC.

The chain links TRBV18 to TRBJ1-5; TRBD1 aligns across 7 bases. CDR3 length: 14 amino acids. Germline V gene data show CDR1 as KGHSH and CDR2 as LQKENI. V was clipped by 0 bases and J by 6 bases; unmatched bases: 2. CDR3 loop: CASSPPYRGQPQHF. The CDR3 bases are TGTGCCAGCTCACCACCTTACAGGGGTCAGCCCCAGCATTTT.

The V and J genes are TRBV7-2 and TRBJ1-2; D uncertain. Trimming cost V 5 bases and J 4 bases, with 8 bases left between them. The length of the CDR3 is 12 residues. Germline CDR1 and CDR2: SGHTA and FQGNSA. The CDR3 here is CASSPSGYGYTF. CDR3 sequence (DNA): TGTGCCAGCAGCCCCTCGGGCTATGGCTACACCTTC. The full variable domain, with the rest looked up from reference TRBV7-2 and TRBJ1-2, is GAGVSQSPSNKVTEKGKDVELRCDPISGHTALYWYRQSLGQGLEFLIYFQGNSAPDKSGLPSDRFSAERTGGSVSTLTIQRTQQEDSAVYLCASSPSGYGYTFGSGTRLTVV.

The J gene is TRBJ2-7, the V gene TRBV5-6, with unresolved D. V lost 2 bases and J 3 bases, leaving 18 bases between the germline ends. The CDR3 is 16 amino acids. The germline V gene encodes CDR1 SGHDT and CDR2 YYEEEE. In DNA, the CDR3 is TGTGCCAGCAGCTTACCCCGGAGTTCCCGCGTCTACGAGCAGTACTTC. It yields the protein CASSLPRSSRVYEQYF.

This clone occurred a few times. The identical CDR3 is also encoded by other nucleotide sequences in the sample. The chain joins TRBV20-1 to TRBJ2-5, with D hard to call. In germline, CDR1 is DFQATT, CDR2 SNEGSKA (reference sequence). The length of the CDR3 is 11 residues. Trimming took 2 bases from V and 5 from J, leaving 6 bases between them. This chain's CDR3 is CSARPGETQYF. CDR3 nucleotide sequence: TGCAGTGCTAGACCTGGTGAGACCCAGTACTTC.

This clone occurred a few times. The V gene is TRBV30, the J gene TRBJ1-1, with no clear D. Trimming pared 3 bases from V and 11 bases from J, leaving 16 bases between. The CDR3 consists of 12 residues. Looked up from germline, CDR1 is GTSNPN and CDR2 is SVGIG (reference sequence). The CDR3 nucleotides read TGTGCCTGGAGGCCACTGTTCCAAGGGGCTTTCTTT. Protein: CAWRPLFQGAFF. The entire variable domain, with the rest obtained from reference TRBV30 and TRBJ1-1, is as follows: SQTIHQWPATLVQPVGSPLSLECTVEGTSNPNLYWYRQAAGRGLQLLFYSVGIGQISSEVPQNLSASRPQDRQFILSSKKLLLSDSGFYLCAWRPLFQGAFFGQGTRLTVV.

The V call is TRBV7-9, the J call TRBJ2-7; TRBD2 is a possible D gene (7 bases). CDR3 length: 13 amino acids. Germline V gene sequence: CDR1 SEHNR, CDR2 FQNEAQ (reference sequence). V lost 8 bases and J 0 bases, leaving 11 bases between the germline ends. The CDR3 reads CASGRGRSYEQYF. The CDR3 nucleotides are TGTGCCAGCGGGCGGGGGCGCTCCTACGAGCAGTACTTC.

The V gene is TRBV9, the J gene TRBJ1-1; D gene ambiguous. The CDR3 contains 15 residues. V lost 0 bases to trimming and J lost 5 bases, with 14 bases between them. Germline values: CDR1 SGDLS, CDR2 YYNGEE. CDR3 nucleotide sequence: TGTGCCAGCAGCGTAGGTGCCCAGTTGGGAACTGAAGCTTTCTTT. It yields the protein CASSVGAQLGTEAFF.

This chain links TRBV29-1 with TRBJ2-4; D ambiguous. V was trimmed by 0 bases and J by 0 bases, leaving 6 bases between them. Germline V gene lookup returns CDR1 SQVTM and CDR2 ANQGSEA. This CDR3 spans 14 amino acids. The CDR3 DNA sequence: TGCAGCGTTGAAGAGGGGATAGCCAAAAACATTCAGTACTTC. Translating it yields CSVEEGIAKNIQYF.

The chain joins TRBV11-2 to TRBJ2-5; 8 bases fit TRBD1. V was pared by 3 bases and J by 2 bases, with 5 bases of the junction left unmatched. The CDR3 sequence is 15 residues long. Germline assignment: CDR1 SGHAT and CDR2 FQNNGV. The CDR3 reads CASSFRGLIQETQYF. In DNA form, the CDR3 reads TGTGCCAGCAGCTTCAGGGGGCTAATACAAGAGACCCAGTACTTC.

The CDR3 nucleotides read TGTGCCAGCAGTTCTTACTATGGACAGGGTGGTGACTACTTC. This gives the protein CASSSYYGQGGDYF. The chain recombines TRBV6-5 with TRBJ2-7; 8 bases map to TRBD1. The V segment lost 4 bases and the J segment 13 bases; nucleotides outside the gene matches: 15. The CDR3 has 14 residues. Germline CDR1 and CDR2: MNHEY and SVGAGI.

The chain carries TRBV29-1 and TRBJ1-5, with D possibly TRBD1 on 6 matching bases. This CDR3 spans 14 amino acids. Germline CDR1 is SQVTM and CDR2 is ANQGSEA. Between the trimmed V and J ends, which lost 6 bases and 3 bases, there was a span of 15 bases. Here the CDR3 DNA reads TGCAGCGTAACAACAGGGCAATACAATCAGCCCCAGCATTTT. Its translation: CSVTTGQYNQPQHF.

The chain combines TRBV28 with TRBJ1-1; D perhaps matches TRBD1 (6 bases). CDR3 length: 14 amino acids. Germline assignment: CDR1 MDHEN and CDR2 SYDVKM. Trimming took off 6 bases at V and 9 bases at J, with 20 bases between the two ends. CDR3 sequence: CASRESTGRNKAFF. CDR3 DNA sequence: TGTGCCAGCAGAGAGTCGACAGGCCGAAACAAAGCTTTCTTT.

This chain joins TRBV5-6 and TRBJ2-4, with D unclear. The CDR3 runs 15 residues. CDR1 and CDR2 (germline): SGHDT, YYEEEE. Trimming took off 3 bases at V and 1 base at J, with 11 bases between the two ends. DNA of the CDR3: TGTGCCAGCAGCTCCAATTGGGTGGCCAAAAACATTCAGTACTTC. Its translation is CASSSNWVAKNIQYF.

This clone occurred once. This chain joins TRBV4-3 and TRBJ2-5, with 9 bases identical to TRBD2. The J segment lost 0 bases and the V segment lost 2 bases, leaving 7 bases of the junction unmatched. The CDR3 totals 17 residues. The germline V gene has CDR1 LGHNA and CDR2 YSLEER. The CDR3 protein is CASSQPRLAGYQETQYF. CDR3 bases: TGCGCCAGCAGCCAACCTCGGCTAGCGGGGTACCAAGAGACCCAGTACTTC.

The rearrangement joins TRBV6-5 to TRBJ2-6; D is unresolved. The CDR3 loop spans 15 amino acids. Trimming left V 0 bases short and J 2 bases short, with 5 bases between. Germline V gene lookup returns CDR1 MNHEY and CDR2 SVGAGI. The CDR3 DNA follows: TGTGCCAGCAGTTACTCCCGGGCTGGGGCCAACGTCCTGACTTTC. This sequence encodes CASSYSRAGANVLTF.

The J gene is TRBJ2-7, the V gene TRBV28; D gene ambiguous. Germline V lookup: CDR1 MDHEN, CDR2 SYDVKM. Trimming pared 2 bases from V and 0 bases from J, leaving 14 bases between. This CDR3 contains 16 residues. CDR3 loop: CASSLGSRSSSYEQYF. In DNA form, the CDR3 reads TGTGCCAGCAGTTTAGGATCCAGGTCCAGCTCCTACGAGCAGTACTTC. The full variable domain, rest sourced from reference TRBV28 and TRBJ2-7, is DVKVTQSSRYLVKRTGEKVFLECVQDMDHENMFWYRQDPGLGLRLIYFSYDVKMKEKGDIPEGYSVSREKKERFSLILESASTNQTSMYLCASSLGSRSSSYEQYFGPGTRLTVT.

The V gene is TRBV7-9, the J gene TRBJ1-5; 7 bases are a match to TRBD1. Germline loops: CDR1 SEHNR, CDR2 FQNEAQ (reference sequence). The CDR3 is 15 amino acids. Germline trimming cut 3 bases from V and 3 bases from J; bases unmatched to any gene: 5. In nucleotides, the CDR3 is TGTGCCAGCAGCTTCGGAGGGGGCCCCAATCAGCCCCAGCATTTT. Its protein is CASSFGGGPNQPQHF.

J is TRBJ2-7 and V is TRBV28; D possibly matches TRBD1 or TRBD2 (5 bases each). Germline V lookup: CDR1 MDHEN, CDR2 SYDVKM. This CDR3 spans 16 amino acids. V lost 5 bases to trimming and J lost 0 bases, with 17 bases between them. CDR3 region: CASSKAWGSSSYEQYF. The CDR3 nucleotides are TGTGCCAGCAGTAAAGCCTGGGGGTCGAGCTCCTACGAGCAGTACTTC.

This clone was detected a few times. The CDR3 protein is CSVGLGGFVPGTAYNEQFF. The CDR3 bases are TGCAGCGTTGGGTTGGGGGGATTCGTGCCCGGGACAGCCTACAATGAGCAGTTCTTC. V gene TRBV29-1 combines with J gene TRBJ2-1, with a tentative D call TRBD1 (7 bases). There are 19 residues in the CDR3. V was trimmed by 4 bases and J by 2 bases, leaving 27 bases between them. Germline V CDR1 and CDR2: SQVTM, ANQGSEA.

The chain has TRBV5-1 and TRBJ2-2; perhaps TRBD2 as D (7 bases). With 5 bases removed from V and 3 bases from J, the gap between germline ends came to 11 bases. Germline V gene data show CDR1 as SGHRS and CDR2 as YFSETQ. The CDR3 is made up of 14 amino acids. CDR3 loop: CASRRGGDTGELFF. CDR3 sequence (DNA): TGCGCCAGCAGACGCGGGGGCGACACCGGGGAGCTGTTTTTT.

The genes are TRBV28 and TRBJ1-2; D may be TRBD1 (6 bases). Deletions cut 3 bases from V and 2 bases from J, with 16 bases between. Germline CDR1 is MDHEN and CDR2 is SYDVKM. The CDR3 totals 16 residues. CDR3 in DNA: TGTGCCAGCAGTTTTGGGGGGGCGAGACGCAACTATGGCTACACCTTC. As protein: CASSFGGARRNYGYTF.

V and J are TRBV7-2 and TRBJ2-1; 9 nucleotides align to TRBD2. CDR3 length: 15 amino acids. The V gene end was trimmed by 3 bases and the J gene end by 14 bases; junction bases not matched to a gene: 14. CDR1 and CDR2 from the germline V gene are SGHTA and FQGNSA. CDR3 coding DNA: TGTGCCAGCAGCTTCCAGCTTCGTAGCGGGAGCGAGGAGTTCTTC. Protein: CASSFQLRSGSEEFF.

The genes are TRBV7-8 and TRBJ2-5; D is perhaps TRBD2 (6 bases). The germline V gene has CDR1 SGHVS and CDR2 FQNEAQ. With 2 bases removed from V and 1 base from J, the gap between germline ends came to 11 bases. This CDR3 contains 15 residues. CDR3 DNA: TGTGCCAGCAGCTTAAATATGGGGGGCCAAGAGACCCAGTACTTC. Residues: CASSLNMGGQETQYF.

This clone was seen a handful of times. The V gene is TRBV30, the J gene TRBJ2-3; 10 bases agree with TRBD2. The CDR3 loop spans 16 amino acids. The V gene end was trimmed by 3 bases and the J gene end by 0 bases; junction bases not matched to a gene: 6. Germline assignment: CDR1 GTSNPN and CDR2 SVGIG (reference sequence). The CDR3 loop reads CAWRIPSGGSTDTQYF. The CDR3 DNA is TGTGCCTGGAGGATTCCTAGCGGGGGTAGCACAGATACGCAGTATTTT.

A single count supports this clone. This chain connects TRBV5-6 to TRBJ2-1; 7 nucleotides match TRBD2. V gave up 5 bases and J gave up 1 base; unmatched junction bases: 15. Per germline, CDR1 SGHDT and CDR2 YYEEEE. This CDR3 spans 18 amino acids. The CDR3 reads CASSSGLVGFGSYNEQFF. The CDR3 DNA reads as TGTGCCAGCAGTTCAGGACTAGTCGGGTTTGGGTCCTACAATGAGCAGTTCTTC.